The rows below give T cell receptor beta chains drawn from one sample of a study of blood T cells in healthy people across ages. TCRdb redid the calling of the 5' RACE reads with MiXCR, one entry per CDR3 protein. The sample records around 2 million distinct CDR3 sequences, roughly two fifths being singletons. The specimen sequenced was blood. These receptors originate from a human donor in good health. CDR3s include the opening cysteine and the closing phenylalanine or tryptophan. The D gene is left open where the match is weak. Some rows have no size entry. The others give once, few or many, or a class for an expanded clone.

v_gene	d_gene	j_gene	len	abundance	CDR3nt	CDR3aa
TRBV3-1	TRBD2	TRBJ2-1	12	NA	TGTGCCAGCGTGGGGGGGTACAATGAGCAGTTCTTC	CASVGGYNEQFF
TRBV29-1	NA	TRBJ1-1	12	NA	TGCAGCGCCCTTACTGGGGGCGGTGAAGCTTTCTTT	CSALTGGGEAFF
TRBV20-1	NA	TRBJ2-1	17	NA	TGCAGTGCTAGAGATTGGTCGGGCAGGGGCCGGGACAATGAGCAGTTCTTC	CSARDWSGRGRDNEQFF
TRBV18	NA	TRBJ2-3	19	NA	TGTGCCAGCTCACCACCGATCGGTCACCAGCGGGCTGTCACAGATACGCGGTATTTT	CASSPPIGHQRAVTDTRYF
TRBV27	NA	TRBJ2-7	16	NA	TGTGCCAGCAGTTTAACTCAGGAACAACCCACCTACGAGCAGTACTTC	CASSLTQEQPTYEQYF
TRBV2	TRBD1	TRBJ2-7	14	few	TGTGCCAGCAATGGGGGACAGCCTTCCTACGAGCAGTACTTC	CASNGGQPSYEQYF
TRBV24-1	NA	TRBJ1-5	13	NA	TGTGCCACCAGTGATGGACCCGGTCAGCCCCAGCATTTT	CATSDGPGQPQHF
TRBV12-3/TRBV12-4	NA	TRBJ2-7	15	NA	TGTGCCAGCAGTTTAGATAGTCAGGGGCGGAACGAGCAGTACTTC	CASSLDSQGRNEQYF
TRBV28	TRBD1	TRBJ1-6	13	NA	TGTGCCCTCGGGACAGCCTATAATTCACCCCTCCACTTT	CALGTAYNSPLHF
TRBV10-2	TRBD1	TRBJ2-6	14	few	TGCGCCAGCCGGAACTCGGGACAGGGGGACGTCCTGACTTTC	CASRNSGQGDVLTF
TRBV3-1	TRBD1	TRBJ1-2	14	few	TGTGCCAGCAGCCGGACAGGGGGCCGTTATGGCTACACCTTC	CASSRTGGRYGYTF
TRBV12-3/TRBV12-4	TRBD2	TRBJ2-5	14	NA	TGTGCCAGCCGCTTAACTAGCGGAAAAGAGACCCAGTACTTC	CASRLTSGKETQYF
TRBV7-9	NA	TRBJ2-3	16	NA	TGTGCCAGCAGCTTAGGCGGGTACAGACGGAGTAATATGCAGTATTTT	CASSLGGYRRSNMQYF
TRBV29-1	TRBD1	TRBJ1-2	13	NA	TGCAGCGTGACACTAGGGACAGGGGAAGGCTACACCTTC	CSVTLGTGEGYTF
TRBV3-1	NA	TRBJ1-3	22	NA	NA	CASSQVGTGVYEQYFGPGTIYF
TRBV18	TRBD2	TRBJ2-7	15	NA	TGTGCCAGCTCACTACTCAGGGAGGGGTACGACGAGCAGTACTTC	CASSLLREGYDEQYF
TRBV2	TRBD2	TRBJ2-3	15	few	TGTGCCACCTCCCCGGTTGGCGGGGGGACAGATACGCAGTATTTT	CATSPVGGGTDTQYF
TRBV4-3	TRBD1	TRBJ1-4	16	few	TGCGCCAGCAGCCAAGAAGAAGGGGGCCCGAATGAAAAACTGTTTTTT	CASSQEEGGPNEKLFF
TRBV28	TRBD1	TRBJ1-4	14	few	TGTGCCAGCAGTTCTTCCGGGACAGGGGGGAAACTGTTTTTT	CASSSSGTGGKLFF
TRBV13	NA	TRBJ2-7	15	NA	TGTGCCAGCAGCTTAGAGGGGGAGGGGGCACAAGAGCAGTACTTC	CASSLEGEGAQEQYF
TRBV12-3/TRBV12-4	NA	TRBJ1-5	15	NA	TGTGCCAGCAGTCCAAACGACAGGAACAATCAGCCCCGGCATTTT	CASSPNDRNNQPRHF
TRBV15	NA	TRBJ1-2	16	NA	TGTGCCACCAGCAGAGGCGGAACAGGAGATGACTATGGCTACACCTTC	CATSRGGTGDDYGYTF
TRBV21-1	NA	TRBJ2-1	15	few	TGTGCCAGCAGCAACCGGGACAGAAGTGTCAATGAGCAGTTCTTC	CASSNRDRSVNEQFF
TRBV7-2	TRBD2	TRBJ2-5	16	NA	TGTGCCAGCAGCTTTGACACTAGCGGGGGAGAAGAGACCCAGTACTTC	CASSFDTSGGEETQYF